The rows below give T cell receptor beta chains drawn from one sample of a study of chemoradiotherapy in HPV16-positive cancers. Profiling relied on immunoSEQ multiplex PCR, and the TCRdb table lists in-frame clones only, not all of them. The table records around 2,900 clones, about 80% of them present only once. This specimen consisted of tumor tissue, obtained from a patient who underwent chemoradiotherapy. Receptors were obtained from a human donor with HPV-associated anogenital cancer. The CDR3 runs from the conserved cysteine through the conserved F or W. Each record gives: V gene, clone size, D gene, J gene, CDR3 protein, CDR3 DNA. A D gene is named only where the DNA matches it firmly. The size of a clone is reported for some rows only, either as once, few or many, or as a class for expanded clones.

>TRBV30|.|TRBD1|TRBJ2-3
CAWSSHLQGLSTDTQYF
TGTGCCTGGAGTTCCCACTTACAGGGGCTGTCGACAGATACGCAGTATTTT
>TRBV7-9|.|TRBD2|TRBJ2-5
CASSSGTSSSETQYF
TGTGCCAGCAGCTCCGGGACTAGCAGTTCGGAGACCCAGTACTTC
>TRBV5-1|.|.|TRBJ2-1
CASSLWGTSSYNEQFF
TGCGCCAGCAGCTTGTGGGGTACCAGCTCCTACAATGAGCAGTTCTTC
>TRBV6-5|.|.|TRBJ1-1
CASSITGSNTEAFF
TGTGCCAGCAGTATAACGGGCTCGAACACTGAAGCTTTCTTT
>TRBV30|once|.|TRBJ2-7
CAWSVGGPFYEQYF
TGTGCCTGGAGTGTAGGGGGGCCTTTTTACGAGCAGTACTTC
>TRBV5-1|.|.|TRBJ2-1
CASSSSVNNEQFF
TGCGCCAGCAGCTCTAGCGTGAACAATGAGCAGTTCTTC
>TRBV6-1|.|.|TRBJ1-1
CASARSLEAFF
TGTGCCAGCGCGCGGTCCCTTGAAGCTTTCTTT
>TRBV5-6|.|.|TRBJ2-1
CASSLDSWGYPGNEQFF
TGTGCCAGCAGCTTGGACTCCTGGGGGTATCCTGGTAATGAGCAGTTCTTC
>TRBV7-8|.|TRBD1|TRBJ1-2
CASSPLPPDRGLTGYTF
TGTGCCAGCAGCCCGCTTCCCCCGGACAGGGGGCTCACTGGCTACACCTTC
>TRBV21-1|.|.|TRBJ1-5
CASTNKERGINQPQHF
TGTGCCAGCACCAACAAAGAACGGGGGATCAATCAGCCCCAGCATTTT
>TRBV19|.|.|TRBJ1-2
CASSLQGYGYTF
TGTGCCAGTAGTTTACAGGGCTATGGCTACACCTTC
>TRBV6-5|.|.|TRBJ2-7
CASSYKGNRYEQYF
TGTGCCAGCAGTTATAAGGGTAACCGCTACGAGCAGTACTTC
>TRBV16|.|.|TRBJ1-6
CASSSQRGSPLHF
TGTGCCAGCAGCTCCCAACGAGGTTCACCCCTCCACTTT
>TRBV10-3|.|.|TRBJ2-6
CAISDDGSLRGANVLTF
TGTGCCATCAGTGACGACGGTTCCCTAAGGGGGGCCAACGTCCTGACTTTC
>TRBV9|.|.|TRBJ1-3
CASSPRGVLDTIYF
TGTGCCAGCAGCCCCAGGGGAGTGCTAGACACCATATATTTT
>TRBV30|once|.|TRBJ1-1
CAWSVHGGTEAFF
TGTGCCTGGAGTGTTCACGGAGGCACTGAAGCTTTCTTT